This T cell receptor beta chain is drawn from a study of blood T cell repertoires in COVID-19. Study overall: Collection of acute and convalescent COVID-19 samples took place in the United States, Italy and Spain. PBMCs, B-cell-depleted T cells, or T cells provided the cDNA or gDNA that made up the material.

As processed by the authors: Nucleated cell number was recorded as an estimate derived from reference gene primer amplification. Repertoires were generated with immunoSEQ multiplex PCR, while TCRdb's copy carries only in-frame clones and drops some. Clone size and the V and J calls come from that table; the DNA yielded D and trimming. This sample carries more than 60,000 clones, approximately 90% of them seen once, and the ten largest clones take about 7.1%. There are 16 residues in the CDR3. V lost 3 bases and J lost 5, with 14 bases in between. Germline-derived CDR1 and CDR2 are MDHEN and SYDVKM. The gene calls are TRBV28 and TRBJ1-6; D is uncertain. The receptor's source is a human donor in a cohort sampled during active COVID-19. The sample comprised peripheral blood. This CDR3 reads CASSFPVPSDNSPLHF. In DNA form, the CDR3 reads TGTGCCAGCAGTTTCCCGGTCCCCTCGGATAATTCACCCCTCCACTTT. The full variable domain, with the rest looked up from reference TRBV28 and TRBJ1-6, is DVKVTQSSRYLVKRTGEKVFLECVQDMDHENMFWYRQDPGLGLRLIYFSYDVKMKEKGDIPEGYSVSREKKERFSLILESASTNQTSMYLCASSFPVPSDNSPLHFGNGTRLTVT.